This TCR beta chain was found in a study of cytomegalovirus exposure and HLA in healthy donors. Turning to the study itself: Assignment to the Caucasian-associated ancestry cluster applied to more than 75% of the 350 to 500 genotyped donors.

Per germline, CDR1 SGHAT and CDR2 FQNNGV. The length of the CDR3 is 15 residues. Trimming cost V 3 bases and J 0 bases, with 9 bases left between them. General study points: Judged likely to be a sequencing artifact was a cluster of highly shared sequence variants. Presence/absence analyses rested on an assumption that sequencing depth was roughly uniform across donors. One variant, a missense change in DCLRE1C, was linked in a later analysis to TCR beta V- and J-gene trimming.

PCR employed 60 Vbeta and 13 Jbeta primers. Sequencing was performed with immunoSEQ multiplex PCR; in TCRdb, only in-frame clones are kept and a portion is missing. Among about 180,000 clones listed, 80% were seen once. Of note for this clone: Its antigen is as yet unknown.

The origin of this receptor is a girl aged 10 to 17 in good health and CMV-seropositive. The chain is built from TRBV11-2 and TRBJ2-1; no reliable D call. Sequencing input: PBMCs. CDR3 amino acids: CASSFQRSSYNEQFF. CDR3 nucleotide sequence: TGTGCCAGCAGCTTTCAGCGTAGCTCCTACAATGAGCAGTTCTTC.